The rows below give T cell receptor beta chains drawn from one sample of a study of cytomegalovirus exposure and HLA in healthy donors. Sequencing used immunoSEQ multiplex PCR; TCRdb keeps in-frame clones, though not all of them. The sample holds 11,000 to 15,000 clones, approximately 57% seen once. Sequences were obtained from PBMCs. The receptor source for this set is a woman aged 50 to 65 in good health and CMV-seropositive. CDR3s include the opening cysteine and the closing phenylalanine or tryptophan. A D gene is named only where the DNA matches it firmly. Where a row states a size, it is once, few, many or the class of an expanded clone; other rows omit it.

D gene: .; clone size: .; J gene: TRBJ1-5; V gene: TRBV7-2; CDR3 DNA: TGTGCCAGCAGCTTAGGGGAGCAGCCCCAGCATTTT; CDR3 protein: CASSLGEQPQHF
D gene: .; clone size: .; J gene: TRBJ2-5; V gene: TRBV7-8; CDR3 DNA: TGTGCCAGCAGCCCGCCCTTGAGAGAGACCCAGTACTTC; CDR3 protein: CASSPPLRETQYF
D gene: .; clone size: .; J gene: TRBJ2-5; V gene: TRBV30; CDR3 DNA: TGTGCCTGGGGACAGTCCCAAGAGACCCAGTACTTC; CDR3 protein: CAWGQSQETQYF
D gene: TRBD2; clone size: .; J gene: TRBJ2-3; V gene: TRBV2; CDR3 DNA: TGTGCCAGCAGTGAATGGGCGGGAGGGCCCACAGATACGCAGTATTTT; CDR3 protein: CASSEWAGGPTDTQYF
D gene: .; clone size: .; J gene: TRBJ2-7; V gene: TRBV6-5; CDR3 DNA: TGTGCCAGCAGCACCGGGACATCCTGGGAGCAGTACTTC; CDR3 protein: CASSTGTSWEQYF
D gene: .; clone size: .; J gene: TRBJ2-7; V gene: TRBV28; CDR3 DNA: TGTGCCAGCGCGCTAGGCGAGCAGTACTTC; CDR3 protein: CASALGEQYF
D gene: .; clone size: .; J gene: TRBJ1-2; V gene: TRBV4-2; CDR3 DNA: TGTGCCAGCAGCCAAGAGGGCAGGATGGGCTATGGCTACACCTTC; CDR3 protein: CASSQEGRMGYGYTF
D gene: TRBD2; clone size: .; J gene: TRBJ2-7; V gene: TRBV7-2; CDR3 DNA: TGTGCCAGCAGCCTGACTAGCGGGGCCTCCTACGAGCAGTACTTC; CDR3 protein: CASSLTSGASYEQYF
D gene: TRBD1; clone size: .; J gene: TRBJ1-2; V gene: TRBV13; CDR3 DNA: TGTGCCAGCAGCTTAGATCCCCGGACAGGGTATGGCTACACCTTC; CDR3 protein: CASSLDPRTGYGYTF
D gene: .; clone size: .; J gene: TRBJ1-1; V gene: TRBV4-1; CDR3 DNA: TGCGCCAGCAGCCAATGGACCGGGGTCAACACTGAAGCTTTCTTT; CDR3 protein: CASSQWTGVNTEAFF
D gene: .; clone size: few; J gene: TRBJ2-7; V gene: TRBV15; CDR3 DNA: TGTGCCACCCGAGGGCCATCTGACTACGAGCAGTACTTC; CDR3 protein: CATRGPSDYEQYF
D gene: TRBD2; clone size: .; J gene: TRBJ2-3; V gene: TRBV29-1; CDR3 DNA: TGCAGCTTCAAACAGCAGACTAGCGGGATAAGCACAGATACGCAGTATTTT; CDR3 protein: CSFKQQTSGISTDTQYF
D gene: .; clone size: .; J gene: TRBJ1-2; V gene: TRBV29-1; CDR3 DNA: TGCAGCGTTGAAGGACCAGGCAACTATGGCTACACCTTC; CDR3 protein: CSVEGPGNYGYTF
D gene: .; clone size: once; J gene: TRBJ1-1; V gene: TRBV25-1; CDR3 DNA: TGTGCCAGCAGTGAATATGGCAGAAAGAACACTGAAGCTTTCTTT; CDR3 protein: CASSEYGRKNTEAFF
D gene: .; clone size: .; J gene: TRBJ2-3; V gene: TRBV6-4; CDR3 DNA: TGTGCCAGCAGTGACTCGTACGCGGGAGATACGCAGTATTTT; CDR3 protein: CASSDSYAGDTQYF
D gene: TRBD1; clone size: .; J gene: TRBJ1-1; V gene: TRBV18; CDR3 DNA: TGTGCCACCTCCTTGACAGGGAAGAACACTGAAGCTTTCTTT; CDR3 protein: CATSLTGKNTEAFF
D gene: .; clone size: once; J gene: TRBJ2-7; V gene: TRBV30; CDR3 DNA: TGTGCCTGGAGTGCCGGGACACAGGAGCAGTACTTC; CDR3 protein: CAWSAGTQEQYF
D gene: .; clone size: .; J gene: TRBJ1-1; V gene: TRBV27; CDR3 DNA: TGTGCCAGCAGTTTTCTCGGTGAAGCTTTCTTT; CDR3 protein: CASSFLGEAFF
D gene: .; clone size: .; J gene: TRBJ1-5; V gene: TRBV19; CDR3 DNA: TGTGCCAGCAAGACAGGCCCAAATCAGCCCCAGCATTTT; CDR3 protein: CASKTGPNQPQHF
D gene: TRBD2; clone size: few; J gene: TRBJ2-3; V gene: TRBV10-3; CDR3 DNA: TGTGCCATCAGCCAGACTAGCGGAAACACAGATACGCAGTATTTT; CDR3 protein: CAISQTSGNTDTQYF
D gene: .; clone size: .; J gene: TRBJ2-5; V gene: TRBV6-1; CDR3 DNA: TGTGCCAGCAGTGCGAAGAGTTATGAGACCCAGTACTTC; CDR3 protein: CASSAKSYETQYF
D gene: TRBD1; clone size: .; J gene: TRBJ2-7; V gene: TRBV20-1; CDR3 DNA: TGCAGTGCTGGGACAGGGTACGAGCAGTACTTC; CDR3 protein: CSAGTGYEQYF
D gene: TRBD1; clone size: .; J gene: TRBJ1-2; V gene: TRBV9; CDR3 DNA: TGTGCCAGCAGCACAGGGGGCCGGGGCTACACCTTC; CDR3 protein: CASSTGGRGYTF